This T cell receptor (beta chain) was identified in a study of T-cell memory formation after mild COVID-19. This CDR3 comprises 14 residues. Trimming shortened V by 5 bases and J by 2 bases, and 10 bases separated the two germline ends. Germline V gives CDR1 SGHRS, CDR2 YFSETQ. Only a few counts were recorded for this clonotype. TCRdb re-called the 5' RACE reads through MiXCR, storing one row per CDR3 protein. The table lists 220,000 or so distinct CDR3 sequences, more than 8% of them singletons. This TCR came from a man in his late teens or twenties who had mild COVID-19 (a few samples of this study predate the infection). Cell type and time point are not known. The chain has TRBV5-1 and TRBJ2-2; D remains unclear. Source material: PBMCs or a T cell subset sorted from them (not recorded which). DNA for the CDR3: TGCGCCAGCAGTCAGCGTTCCAACACCGGGGAGCTGTTTTTT. Protein: CASSQRSNTGELFF.